Presented here are 14 T cell receptor beta chains from one specimen sequenced in a study of blood T cell repertoires in COVID-19 (dated by TCRdb to 2020 to 2022). The method was the immunoSEQ multiplex PCR assay. TCRdb obtained this table from immuneACCESS and retained in-frame rearrangements with V and J assigned. These tables miss some clones; where compared with another copy, unresolved V genes account for less than half of the shortfall, and the remainder is unexplained. The sample has 200,000 to 250,000 clones on record, about 80% of them singletons. The top ten clones comprise 7.8% of the sample. The sample was peripheral blood. The receptors stem from a woman older than 75 with COVID-19, enrolled during active disease.

V and J are TRBV6-5 and TRBJ1-3; 10 bases fit TRBD1. J was trimmed by 7 bases and V by 6 bases; bases with no gene match: 9. From germline, CDR1 is MNHEY and CDR2 SVGAGI. This CDR3 contains 15 residues. CDR3 nucleotides: TGTGCCAGCAGCCTGGACAGGGGGATTGAGAACACCATATATTTT. It yields the protein CASSLDRGIENTIYF.

J is TRBJ1-1 and V is TRBV10-2; a weak D match, TRBD1 (6 bases). This CDR3 spans 13 amino acids. V was cut by 11 bases and J by 5 bases, with 18 bases left in between. CDR1 and CDR2 (germline): WSHSY, SAAADI. For the CDR3, the DNA is TGCGCCTCCGGTGGGGGCAGGAGAACTGAAGCTTTCTTT. Protein product: CASGGGRRTEAFF.

The chain uses TRBV6-5 and TRBJ2-7; D ambiguous. Trimming stripped 11 bases from V and 6 bases from J, with 14 bases between. Germline CDR1 is MNHEY and CDR2 is SVGAGI. The CDR3 spans 11 residues. The CDR3, as DNA: TGTGCCTCCCTGAGAGTCCGCGAGCAGTACTTC. Translation: CASLRVREQYF.

This clone was detected only a few times. The rearrangement joins TRBV28 to TRBJ2-4; D remains unclear. The germline V gene encodes CDR1 MDHEN and CDR2 SYDVKM. V dropped 4 bases and J dropped 15 bases, with 16 bases sitting between them. The CDR3 consists of 12 residues. Here the CDR3 DNA reads TGTGCCAGCAGTTCGTTTGGGCGTGGGTGGTACTTC. It yields the protein CASSSFGRGWYF.

The chain employs TRBV7-9 and TRBJ1-1; perhaps TRBD1 as D (5 bases). V was cut by 7 bases and J by 0 bases, with 12 bases left in between. CDR1 and CDR2 (germline): SEHNR, FQNEAQ (reference sequence). The CDR3 is 14 amino acids. The CDR3 is CASTFRGMNTEAFF. The CDR3 coding sequence is TGTGCCAGCACCTTCCGGGGGATGAACACTGAAGCTTTCTTT. Combining the CDR3 with reference TRBV7-9 and TRBJ1-1 gives the whole variable domain DTGVSQNPRHKITKRGQNVTFRCDPISEHNRLYWYRQTLGQGPEFLTYFQNEAQLEKSRLLSDRFSAERPKGSFSTLEIQRTEQGDSAMYLCASTFRGMNTEAFFGQGTRLTVV.

This chain connects TRBV15 to TRBJ2-1; TRBD2 matches 9 bases. Germline CDR1 reads LNHNV; CDR2 reads YYDKDF (reference sequence). This CDR3 comprises 17 residues. V lost 1 base and J lost 9; bases outside the gene matches: 13. CDR3 nucleotide sequence: TGTGCCACCAGCAGAGTCCTGGGACTAGCAACCTTCGGTGAGCAGTTCTTC. Its translation is CATSRVLGLATFGEQFF.

This clone was detected once. This chain joins TRBV6-5 and TRBJ1-2; D may be TRBD1 (5 bases). V lost 7 bases, J lost 2 bases, and 14 bases lay in between. The CDR3 consists of 14 residues. CDR1 and CDR2 (germline): MNHEY, SVGAGI. The CDR3 protein is CASTGGSTNYGYTF. CDR3 DNA sequence: TGTGCCAGCACCGGGGGGTCGACGAACTATGGCTACACCTTC.

CDR3 nucleotides: TGCAGCTTCCGGGACACGACCTACGAGCAGTACTTC. Translating gives CSFRDTTYEQYF. This chain joins TRBV29-1 and TRBJ2-7; TRBD1 might be the D (6 bases). The CDR3 length is 12 residues. The V end lost 8 bases, the J end lost 2 bases, and 13 bases lay between the germline ends. Germline V gene sequence: CDR1 SQVTM, CDR2 ANQGSEA.

The CDR3: CASSLDYQPQHF. The CDR3 region has the DNA TGTGCCAGCAGTTTGGACTACCAGCCCCAGCATTTT. The rearrangement joins TRBV12-3 or TRBV12-4 to TRBJ1-5; D remains ambiguous. Trimming left V 3 bases short and J 7 bases short, with 7 bases between. The CDR3 consists of 12 residues.

This chain links TRBV5-1 with TRBJ1-4; 8 nucleotides line up with TRBD1. Germline trimming cut 0 bases from V and 3 bases from J; bases unmatched to any gene: 1. Germline assignment: CDR1 SGHRS and CDR2 YFSETQ. This CDR3 spans 15 amino acids. This chain's CDR3 is CASSLAGQANEKLFF. The DNA of the CDR3 is TGCGCCAGCAGCTTGGCGGGACAGGCTAATGAAAAACTGTTTTTT.

This clone was found a few times. This chain joins TRBV5-1 and TRBJ1-6; D might be TRBD1 (6 bases). V lost 2 bases to trimming and J lost 5 bases, with 11 bases between them. Per germline, CDR1 SGHRS and CDR2 YFSETQ. CDR3 length: 15 residues. This CDR3 reads CASSFTGRDNSPLHF. The CDR3 DNA reads as TGCGCCAGCAGCTTCACAGGGAGGGATAATTCACCCCTCCACTTT.

The V gene is TRBV6-6, the J gene TRBJ2-2, with 7 bases that match TRBD1. The length of the CDR3 is 15 residues. Germline lookup yields CDR1 MNHNY and CDR2 SVGAGI (reference sequence). J was trimmed by 2 bases and V by 6 bases; bases with no gene match: 6. The CDR3 sequence is CASSTQGSNTGELFF. CDR3 sequence (DNA): TGTGCCAGCAGCACACAGGGGTCCAACACCGGGGAGCTGTTTTTT.

In this sample, this clone turned up once. This chain connects TRBV29-1 to TRBJ1-4; D perhaps matches TRBD1 (5 bases). CDR3 length: 12 amino acids. The germline V gene has CDR1 SQVTM and CDR2 ANQGSEA. V was trimmed by 7 bases and J by 8 bases, leaving 14 bases between them. The CDR3 DNA follows: TGCAGCGCTTGGACGGGGGGAGAAAAACTGTTTTTT. Encoded protein: CSAWTGGEKLFF.

The chain uses TRBV5-6 and TRBJ2-5; 10 positions match TRBD2. Per the germline V gene, CDR1 is SGHDT and CDR2 is YYEEEE. The CDR3 is 16 residues long. With 0 bases clipped from V and 4 bases from J, the junction kept 6 bases outside the gene matches. The CDR3, as DNA: TGTGCCAGCAGCTTGGTAGCGGGAGGAGGTCCAGAGACCCAGTACTTC. This sequence encodes CASSLVAGGGPETQYF.